This T cell receptor (beta chain) was captured in a study of T-cell reconstitution after alpha-beta-depleted transplantation in children. Unique molecular identifiers were used in preparing the TCRbeta library. TCRdb re-derived calls from the PCR reads in MiXCR, one entry per CDR3 protein. The sample records around 130,000 distinct CDR3 sequences, 8.5% to 10% being singletons. Turning to this clonotype: Its antigen is not known.

Germline lookup yields CDR1 ENHRY and CDR2 SYGVKD. V was shortened by 3 bases and J by 7 bases, with 21 bases between the two germline ends. The CDR3 sequence is 16 residues long. Points from the study as a whole: From surviving recipient T cells and thymic progenitors came the high day-60 TCRbeta diversity observed in some patients. T-cell counts and diversity at one year post-transplant came mainly from newly produced T cells. Reports say that about two months after transplant, the alpha-beta T cells came out of several hundred graft clones that had expanded.

The receptor was isolated from a girl under three years old who had a stem cell transplant for combined immunodeficiency, so the T cells may come from the graft donor. This rearrangement joins TRBV10-3 to TRBJ1-1; the D is unclear. The sample in question was PBMCs, mostly from graft donor cells, obtained 180 days after TCRalphabeta/CD19-depleted stem cell transplant. DNA of the CDR3: TGTGCCATCAGTGACCCGGCCGACAAGGGATTCAATGAAGCTTTCTTT. It codes for CAISDPADKGFNEAFF.